Reported below is one TCR beta chain. What it binds is not known. The data belong to a study of cytomegalovirus exposure and HLA in healthy donors. The study, taken as a whole, reports: TCR beta V segments were, for the most part, productive about 87% or about 30% of the time in an earlier analysis. Researchers counted 164 TCR beta chains as cytomegalovirus-associated.

This CDR3 spans 14 amino acids. Trimming at V came to 1 base and at J to 5 bases, leaving 3 bases not matched to a gene. The germline V gene encodes CDR1 MDHEN and CDR2 SYDVKM. PCR used 60 Vbeta primers and 13 Jbeta primers. The assay was immunoSEQ multiplex PCR, and TCRdb's table has in-frame clones only and misses some. The sample lists about 95,000 clones; more than 60% were seen once. What was sequenced was PBMCs. The sequence came from a young man in good health and CMV-seropositive. The chain employs TRBV28 and TRBJ1-2; TRBD1 matches 8 bases. The CDR3 DNA sequence: TGTGCCAGCAGTTTATCAGGGGGCATGTATGGCTACACCTTC. This encodes CASSLSGGMYGYTF.